This T cell receptor (beta chain) was identified during a study of cytomegalovirus exposure and HLA in healthy donors. Overall study: Prior work identified around 100 million unique TCR beta sequences in about 179 million T cells.

From germline, CDR1 is MNHEY and CDR2 SVGAGI. This CDR3 is 14 amino acids long. Unmatched junction bases numbered 5, after V lost 5 bases and J lost 1 base. The PCR was carried out with 60 Vbeta primers and 13 Jbeta primers. Study processing details: Per a later analysis, the number of unique TCR beta chains was about 80 million, of which 8.5 million to 11 million were shared. Sequenced by immunoSEQ multiplex PCR; TCRdb stores in-frame clones only, minus some. V, J and clone size were drawn from that table, and D and trimming were deduced from the DNA. This sample has some 120,000 clones, with approximately 81% found just once. Donors likely had unrecorded immune exposures despite being nominally healthy when sampled.

The sequence derives from a man younger than 35 in good health and CMV-seropositive. The sequencing sample was made of PBMCs. The chain has TRBV6-5 and TRBJ2-7, with TRBD2 matching over 7 bases. CDR3 DNA sequence: TGTGCCAGCAGTGTGGCTAGCGGATCCTACGAGCAGTACTTC. It yields the protein CASSVASGSYEQYF.